The next 27 T cell receptor beta chains were all read from a single sample in a study of OX40 agonist ivuxolimab in advanced cancers. Library method: the immunoSEQ multiplex PCR assay. The table comes from immuneACCESS by way of TCRdb, which keeps in-frame sequences with V and J called. Part of the clones is missing from these tables; in studies checked, under half for an unresolved V gene and the rest for unknown reasons. The sample has tens of thousands of clones on record, about four fifths of them singletons. Roughly 21% of the sample is taken by the ten largest. The specimen comprised CD4+ or CD8+ T cells sorted from blood, sampled in a trial of the OX40 agonist ivuxolimab. These receptors all come from an adult with an advanced solid tumor such as melanoma, head and neck, liver or kidney cancer.

This chain connects TRBV5-4 to TRBJ2-5, with 7 nucleotides matching TRBD1. CDR1 is SGHNT, CDR2 YYREEE, per germline (reference sequence). The CDR3 contains 15 residues. V shed 0 bases, J shed 2 bases, and the junction held 4 bases outside the gene matches. The CDR3 DNA sequence: TGTGCCAGCAGCTTGGCCGGCAGGGGGCAAGAGACCCAGTACTTC. This encodes CASSLAGRGQETQYF.

The V gene is TRBV6-5, the J gene TRBJ1-2, with D perhaps TRBD1 (5 bases). Germline CDR1 and CDR2: MNHEY and SVGAGI. V dropped 2 bases and J dropped 1 base, with 8 bases sitting between them. The CDR3 has 14 residues. CDR3 protein: CASSYDSNNYGYTF. The CDR3 DNA sequence: TGTGCCAGCAGTTACGACAGCAATAACTATGGCTACACCTTC.

V gene TRBV2 combines with J gene TRBJ2-7, with D possibly being TRBD1 (6 bases). Trimming took off 6 bases at V and 3 bases at J, with 15 bases between the two ends. CDR1 is SNHLY and CDR2 is FYNNEI in the germline V gene. The CDR3 contains 14 residues. This CDR3 is CASRGDTGDYEQYF. CDR3 DNA: TGTGCCAGCAGGGGGGACACCGGGGACTACGAGCAGTACTTC. Filled out from reference TRBV2 and TRBJ2-7, the complete variable domain reads EPEVTQTPSHQVTQMGQEVILRCVPISNHLYFYWYRQILGQKVEFLVSFYNNEISEKSEIFDDQFSVERPDGSNFTLKIRSTKLEDSAMYFCASRGDTGDYEQYFGPGTRLTVT.

The CDR3 here is CASSLDRTTTNEKLFF. The CDR3 DNA reads as TGTGCCAGCAGCTTAGACCGGACAACAACTAATGAAAAACTGTTTTTT. The chain carries TRBV7-2 and TRBJ1-4, with TRBD1 as a possible D gene (5 bases). The germline V gene has CDR1 SGHTA and CDR2 FQGNSA. CDR3 length: 16 amino acids. Trimming took off 1 base at V and 0 bases at J, with 9 bases between the two ends.

In DNA, the CDR3 is TGTGCCAGCTCACCACCGACAGGGGCGCCGAACACCGGGGAGCTGTTTTTT. It encodes CASSPPTGAPNTGELFF. The chain combines TRBV18 with TRBJ2-2; 8 bases align to TRBD1. The CDR3 is made up of 17 amino acids. Germline V gives CDR1 KGHSH, CDR2 LQKENI. Losses at the gene ends were 0 bases for V and 0 bases for J; bases not matched to a gene: 3.

The V gene is TRBV5-4, the J gene TRBJ2-7, with a tentative D call TRBD2 (5 bases). The CDR3 is 14 amino acids. Trimming left V 0 bases short and J 5 bases short, with 12 bases between. Germline CDR1 reads SGHNT; CDR2 reads YYREEE (reference sequence). The CDR3 bases are TGTGCCAGCAGCTTGGGGGGAGTCCCCGACGAGCAGTACTTC. Its protein is CASSLGGVPDEQYF. Filled out from reference TRBV5-4 and TRBJ2-7, the complete variable domain reads ETGVTQSPTHLIKTRGQQVTLRCSSQSGHNTVSWYQQALGQGPQFIFQYYREEENGRGNFPPRFSGLQFPNYSSELNVNALELDDSALYLCASSLGGVPDEQYFGPGTRLTVT.

This clone was recorded a few times. This chain uses TRBV5-5 with TRBJ1-5; D perhaps matches TRBD1 (6 bases). Trimming removed 1 base from V and 8 bases from J, with 22 bases in between. The germline V gene has CDR1 SGHKS and CDR2 YYEKEE (reference sequence). The CDR3 is 17 amino acids. The CDR3 coding sequence is TGTGCCAGCAGCTTGCGAGAGGACAGTCCTGTACGGGAGCCCCAGCATTTT. Encoded protein: CASSLREDSPVREPQHF.

This sequence joins TRBV2 and TRBJ2-2, with D perhaps being TRBD1 or TRBD2 (6 bases each). Germline V gene sequence: CDR1 SNHLY, CDR2 FYNNEI. V was trimmed by 4 bases and J by 7 bases, leaving 13 bases between them. The CDR3 runs 14 residues. CDR3 DNA: TGTGCCAGCAGTGTACAGGGAGGCGGCGGGGAGCTGTTTTTT. Its translation: CASSVQGGGGELFF.

By sample fraction, this clone is medium-sized. CDR3 in amino acids: CASSQAQGNSPLHF. The CDR3, as DNA: TGCGCCAGCAGCCAAGCCCAGGGCAATTCACCCCTCCACTTT. V gene TRBV4-1 combines with J gene TRBJ1-6, with D tentatively TRBD1 (5 bases). The CDR3 has 14 amino acids. Germline CDR1 MGHRA, CDR2 YSYEKL. The V and J ends lost 1 base and 7 bases respectively, with 8 bases between them.

This chain joins TRBV7-9 and TRBJ2-3; D not resolved. The CDR3 spans 17 residues. The ends were cut back, 5 bases at V and 0 bases at J, with 18 bases in the middle. Per the germline V gene, CDR1 is SEHNR and CDR2 is FQNEAQ (reference sequence). Here the CDR3 reads CASSTGFVWDSTDTQYF. The CDR3 region has the DNA TGTGCCAGCAGCACCGGATTCGTGTGGGATAGCACAGATACGCAGTATTTT.

The chain joins TRBV7-2 to TRBJ2-5, with TRBD2 matching over 7 bases. CDR3 length: 14 amino acids. Trimming at V came to 3 bases and at J to 1 base, leaving 2 bases not matched to a gene. In germline, CDR1 is SGHTA, CDR2 FQGNSA. CDR3 residues: CASSLSGTQETQYF. The CDR3 DNA reads as TGTGCCAGCAGCTTGAGCGGGACCCAAGAGACCCAGTACTTC. Full variable domain (outside the CDR3, taken from reference TRBV7-2 and TRBJ2-5): GAGVSQSPSNKVTEKGKDVELRCDPISGHTALYWYRQSLGQGLEFLIYFQGNSAPDKSGLPSDRFSAERTGGSVSTLTIQRTQQEDSAVYLCASSLSGTQETQYFGPGTRLLVL.

V is TRBV7-3 and J is TRBJ2-1; D is uncertain. V was trimmed by 3 bases and J by 0 bases, leaving 3 bases between them. The germline V gene has CDR1 SGHTA and CDR2 FQGTGA. CDR3 length: 13 amino acids. The CDR3 loop reads CASSFTSYNEQFF. The CDR3 DNA is TGTGCCAGCAGCTTCACCTCCTACAATGAGCAGTTCTTC.

This rearrangement joins TRBV6-5 to TRBJ2-1; 8 bases are a match to TRBD2. V lost 2 bases, J lost 8 bases, and 2 bases stayed unmatched. The CDR3 extends over 13 amino acids. Germline-derived CDR1 and CDR2 are MNHEY and SVGAGI. The CDR3 region is CASSYVREDEQFF. In DNA form, the CDR3 reads TGTGCCAGCAGTTACGTGCGGGAGGATGAGCAGTTCTTC.

The table lists this clone with a few counts. V usage is TRBV4-2 and J usage is TRBJ1-5; D perhaps matches TRBD1 (6 bases). Germline lookup yields CDR1 LGHNA and CDR2 YNFKEQ. The V end lost 0 bases, the J end lost 5 bases, and 11 bases lay between the germline ends. The CDR3 totals 15 residues. This CDR3 reads CASSQEGRGDQPQHF. The CDR3 DNA reads as TGTGCCAGCAGCCAAGAGGGGAGGGGGGATCAGCCCCAGCATTTT.

This clone was observed a single time. J is TRBJ1-5 and V is TRBV18; 8 bases agree with TRBD1. Germline assignment: CDR1 KGHSH and CDR2 LQKENI. The CDR3 contains 13 residues. V shed 4 bases, J shed 5 bases, and the junction held 1 base outside the gene matches. The DNA of the CDR3 is TGTGCCAGCTCACAGACAGGGGATCAGCCCCAGCATTTT. Translation: CASSQTGDQPQHF. Full variable domain (rest looked up from reference TRBV18 and TRBJ1-5): NAGVMQNPRHLVRRRGQEARLRCSPMKGHSHVYWYRQLPEEGLKFMVYLQKENIIDESGMPKERFSAEFPKEGPSILRIQQVVRGDSAAYFCASSQTGDQPQHFGDGTRLSIL.

The rearrangement joins TRBV14 to TRBJ2-1, with 9 nucleotides matching TRBD2. The CDR3 covers 16 residues. The V gene's germline CDR1 is SGHDN and CDR2 FVKESK. With V trimmed by 5 bases and J by 8 bases, 13 bases remained unmatched. The DNA of the CDR3 is TGTGCCAGCAGCAAGGGGGCTAGCGGGATTAGATATGAGCAGTTCTTC. Encoded protein: CASSKGASGIRYEQFF.

This rearrangement joins TRBV6-5 to TRBJ1-2; the D is unclear. Trimming removed 6 bases at V and 3 bases at J, with 5 bases between. CDR3 length: 11 amino acids. From germline, CDR1 is MNHEY and CDR2 SVGAGI. The DNA for the CDR3 is TGTGCCAGCAGGGAACACTATGGCTACACCTTC. Translating gives CASREHYGYTF.

Note on this clone: The DNA is left out, because the CDR3 cannot be placed on it with certainty; the CDR3 is given as TCRdb lists it. The CDR3 spells CASSTSGSGRSYGYTF. The gene calls are TRBV28 and TRBJ1-2. The CDR3 comprises 16 residues, both ends counted. Germline V lookup: CDR1 MDHEN, CDR2 SYDVKM.

The rearrangement joins TRBV7-9 to TRBJ1-1; 7 positions match TRBD1. CDR3 length: 14 residues. Germline CDR1 and CDR2: SEHNR and FQNEAQ (reference sequence). Trimming cost V 5 bases and J 2 bases; bases outside gene matches: 5. The CDR3 region is CASSRGQVNTEAFF. In nucleotides, the CDR3 is TGTGCCAGCAGCCGCGGACAGGTTAACACTGAAGCTTTCTTT.

The chain has TRBV7-9 and TRBJ1-5; tentatively, D is TRBD1 (5 bases). CDR1 is SEHNR, CDR2 FQNEAQ, per germline (reference sequence). This CDR3 spans 15 amino acids. Trimming pared 1 base from V and 4 bases from J, leaving 11 bases between. Written as DNA, the CDR3 is TGTGCCAGCAGCTTAGGGCCAGGGTTTAATCAGCCCCAGCATTTT. Translating gives CASSLGPGFNQPQHF.

This clone is categorized as medium-sized (0.01 to 0.1%). The chain couples TRBV5-1 to TRBJ2-2; D call uncertain. This CDR3 is built from 14 residues. V shed 2 bases and J shed 1 base, with 6 bases lying between them. The germline V gene encodes CDR1 SGHRS and CDR2 YFSETQ. The CDR3 coding sequence is TGCGCCAGCAGCTTCGGTCAGAACACCGGGGAGCTGTTTTTT. Translating it yields CASSFGQNTGELFF.

The gene calls are TRBV19 and TRBJ2-5; no clear D. The DNA end lines up better with TRBJ2-7; the J call may be wrong. The CDR3 is made up of 13 amino acids. CDR1 LNHDA and CDR2 SQIVND come from the germline V gene (reference sequence). CDR3 amino acids: CASTREGTYEQYF. In DNA, the CDR3 is TGTGCCAGCACCCGAGAAGGGACCTACGAGCAGTACTTC.

The V and J genes are TRBV27 and TRBJ2-7; 7 nucleotides line up with TRBD1. The CDR3 contains 15 residues. Germline V CDR1 and CDR2: MNHEY, SMNVEV (reference sequence). V lost 11 bases, J lost 0 bases, and 13 bases stayed unmatched. CDR3 nucleotide sequence: TGTGCCTCCCGTACAGGGGCTAGGAACTCCTACGAGCAGTACTTC. This codes for CASRTGARNSYEQYF.

The rearrangement links TRBV9 to TRBJ2-1, with D tentatively TRBD1 (6 bases). CDR3 length: 15 residues. Germline V gives CDR1 SGDLS, CDR2 YYNGEE. Deletions cut 4 bases from V and 5 bases from J, with 16 bases between. Here the CDR3 DNA reads TGTGCCAGCAGCCTCTCCGGGACAAAGAACAATGAGCAGTTCTTC. This translates into CASSLSGTKNNEQFF. Variable domain in full (rest from reference TRBV9 and TRBJ2-1): DSGVTQTPKHLITATGQRVTLRCSPRSGDLSVYWYQQSLDQGLQFLIQYYNGEERAKGNILERFSAQQFPDLHSELNLSSLELGDSALYFCASSLSGTKNNEQFFGPGTRLTVL.

The chain combines TRBV30 with TRBJ1-5; the D gene is possibly TRBD1 (6 bases). Trimming pared 4 bases from V and 4 bases from J, leaving 14 bases between. The CDR3 spans 14 residues. The germline V gene has CDR1 GTSNPN and CDR2 SVGIG (reference sequence). The DNA for the CDR3 is TGTGCCTGGAATGGGCGAGGGGGTAATCAGCCCCAGCATTTT. Its translation: CAWNGRGGNQPQHF.

The chain recombines TRBV6-5 with TRBJ1-1, with unresolved D. Germline loops: CDR1 MNHEY, CDR2 SVGAGI. The CDR3 is made up of 14 amino acids. With 0 bases removed from V and 6 bases from J, the gap between germline ends came to 11 bases. DNA of the CDR3: TGTGCCAGCAGTTACTCAAAGGGTATCCCTGAAGCTTTCTTT. This sequence encodes CASSYSKGIPEAFF.

The V call is TRBV5-6, the J call TRBJ1-3, with unresolved D. V lost 0 bases to trimming and J lost 5 bases, with 9 bases between them. Germline CDR1 SGHDT, CDR2 YYEEEE. This CDR3 spans 14 amino acids. The CDR3 is CASSLGRLRNTIYF. CDR3 coding DNA: TGTGCCAGCAGCTTGGGGCGGTTGAGAAACACCATATATTTT.